What follows are 2 T cell receptor beta chains derived from one specimen sequenced in a study of blood T cells in healthy people across ages. A second PCR of 7 to 11 cycles used a sample-barcoded 5' primer and a J-beta primer mix. A single record per CDR3 protein comes from TCRdb applying MiXCR to the 5' RACE reads. There are 800,000 to 950,000 distinct CDR3 sequences in the sample; around 36% occur only once, and under 15% lies in the top ten. Specimen: blood. The receptors come from a young man in good health.

The chain has TRBV12-3 or TRBV12-4 and TRBJ1-1; D is undetermined. V shed 3 bases and J shed 5 bases, with 13 bases lying between them. CDR3 length: 14 residues. The CDR3 loop reads CASSLGRVGTEAFF. CDR3 DNA: TGTGCCAGCAGTTTGGGCCGGGTAGGGACTGAAGCTTTCTTT.

This chain joins TRBV29-1 and TRBJ1-1; possible D gene TRBD1, 5 bases. Germline assignment: CDR1 SQVTM and CDR2 ANQGSEA. V lost 7 bases and J lost 5, with 11 bases in between. The CDR3 contains 11 residues. CDR3 in DNA: TGCAGCGCCGCGCGGGGGACTGAAGCTTTCTTT. It codes for CSAARGTEAFF.